The 26 T cell receptor beta chains reported below all come from one sample, sequenced in a study of cytomegalovirus exposure and HLA in healthy donors. PCR was performed using 60 Vbeta and 13 Jbeta primers. Sequenced by immunoSEQ multiplex PCR; TCRdb stores in-frame clones only, minus some. This table holds around 82,000 clones, about 78% found once. What was sequenced was PBMCs. These receptors were taken from a male donor in good health and CMV-seropositive.

This clone occurred a few times. V is TRBV4-2 and J is TRBJ2-3; 8 bases are shared with TRBD2. Germline V lookup: CDR1 LGHNA, CDR2 YNFKEQ. J gave up 1 base and V 0 bases, and 3 bases lay outside the gene matches. The CDR3 runs to 16 residues. This CDR3 reads CASSQESTSGTDTQYF. The CDR3, as DNA: TGTGCCAGCAGCCAAGAGTCGACTAGCGGCACAGATACGCAGTATTTT.

The sample holds one count of this clone. The V gene is TRBV5-1, the J gene TRBJ2-5; D may be TRBD2 (7 bases). Germline CDR1 SGHRS, CDR2 YFSETQ. This CDR3 is built from 13 residues. With 4 bases removed from V and 11 bases from J, the gap between germline ends came to 18 bases. CDR3 coding DNA: TGCGCCAGCAGCCTTGGGGGGGCGAAGGAGCAGTACTTC. Translated, it gives CASSLGGAKEQYF.

This clone was observed a handful of times. The chain employs TRBV6-5 and TRBJ1-2, with 8 bases lining up with TRBD1. CDR1 and CDR2 (germline): MNHEY, SVGAGI. The CDR3 totals 13 residues. After removal of 4 bases from V and 8 bases from J, the junction contained 6 bases not matched to a gene. The CDR3 region is CASSLDRVAGYTF. CDR3 nucleotide sequence: TGTGCCAGCAGTTTGGACAGGGTGGCAGGCTACACCTTC.

This clone has just one count. The CDR3 region is CASSYGTTYEQYF. CDR3 nucleotide sequence: TGTGCCAGCAGTTACGGGACAACCTACGAGCAGTACTTC. The chain carries TRBV7-9 and TRBJ2-7, with a tentative D call TRBD1 (6 bases). This CDR3 contains 13 residues. V shed 6 bases and J shed 2 bases, with 11 bases lying between them. Germline CDR1 reads SEHNR; CDR2 reads FQNEAQ (reference sequence).

CDR3 DNA: TGTGCCACCTCTGTACAGGGGAACTACGAGCAGTACTTC. Protein product: CATSVQGNYEQYF. The chain combines TRBV2 with TRBJ2-7, with 7 bases fitting TRBD1. V was clipped by 10 bases and J by 3 bases; unmatched bases: 9. Per germline, CDR1 SNHLY and CDR2 FYNNEI. The length of the CDR3 is 13 residues. Supplemented by reference TRBV2 and TRBJ2-7, the full variable domain reads EPEVTQTPSHQVTQMGQEVILRCVPISNHLYFYWYRQILGQKVEFLVSFYNNEISEKSEIFDDQFSVERPDGSNFTLKIRSTKLEDSAMYFCATSVQGNYEQYFGPGTRLTVT.

The chain employs TRBV11-2 and TRBJ2-1; 9 bases match TRBD1. Germline CDR1 is SGHAT and CDR2 is FQNNGV. CDR3 length: 15 residues. Trimming removed 5 bases from V and 4 bases from J; junction bases left unmatched: 6. The CDR3 protein is CASSPRDRVYNEQFF. In nucleotides, the CDR3 is TGTGCCAGCAGCCCCCGGGACAGGGTTTACAATGAGCAGTTCTTC. The whole variable domain, filled in from reference TRBV11-2 and TRBJ2-1, reads EAGVAQSPRYKIIEKRQSVAFWCNPISGHATLYWYQQILGQGPKLLIQFQNNGVVDDSQLPKDRFSAERLKGVDSTLKIQPAKLEDSAVYLCASSPRDRVYNEQFFGPGTRLTVL.

This clone was picked up a small number of times. The chain joins TRBV6-5 to TRBJ2-5; TRBD1 is a possible D gene (6 bases). Germline V gives CDR1 MNHEY, CDR2 SVGAGI. Trimming pared 2 bases from V and 5 bases from J, leaving 12 bases between. The CDR3 is 14 residues long. CDR3 loop: CASSYDRPGETQYF. CDR3 coding DNA: TGTGCCAGCAGTTACGACAGGCCGGGGGAGACCCAGTACTTC.

This clone was counted a few times. The V gene is TRBV29-1, the J gene TRBJ1-1; tentatively, D is TRBD1 (5 bases). The V end lost 4 bases, the J end lost 5 bases, and 8 bases lay between the germline ends. The CDR3 extends over 11 amino acids. In germline, CDR1 is SQVTM, CDR2 ANQGSEA. CDR3 protein: CSVAGWTEAFF. The CDR3 DNA sequence: TGCAGCGTTGCAGGGTGGACTGAAGCTTTCTTT.

The chain links TRBV11-2 to TRBJ2-5; the match to TRBD2 covers 9 bases. V was clipped by 3 bases and J by 4 bases; unmatched bases: 15. Germline CDR1 reads SGHAT; CDR2 reads FQNNGV. This CDR3 spans 18 amino acids. The CDR3 protein is CASSFNSPGLALGETQYF. The DNA for the CDR3 is TGTGCCAGCAGCTTTAACTCCCCGGGACTAGCCCTAGGAGAGACCCAGTACTTC.

The chain has TRBV19 and TRBJ1-1; tentatively, D is TRBD1 (5 bases). The germline CDR1 and CDR2 sequences are LNHDA and SQIVND (reference sequence). The CDR3 runs to 14 residues. V lost 6 bases and J 0 bases, leaving 11 bases between the germline ends. This CDR3 reads CASSNAGMNTEAFF. CDR3 in DNA: TGTGCCAGTAGCAACGCAGGGATGAACACTGAAGCTTTCTTT.

This clone appeared a single time. The chain combines TRBV4-3 with TRBJ2-7; the match to TRBD2 covers 7 bases. V shed 2 bases and J 3 bases; nucleotides not matched to a gene: 10. In germline, CDR1 is LGHNA, CDR2 YSLEER. The CDR3 spans 16 residues. The DNA of the CDR3 is TGCGCCAGCAGCCAAAGTGACGGGGGGATGAGCTACGAGCAGTACTTC. It is translated as CASSQSDGGMSYEQYF.

J is TRBJ1-1 and V is TRBV28; D not certain. With 3 bases removed from V and 0 bases from J, the gap between germline ends came to 8 bases. The CDR3 length is 14 residues. The V gene's germline CDR1 is MDHEN and CDR2 SYDVKM. The CDR3 region has the DNA TGTGCCAGCAGTTTCTTAGACATGAACACTGAAGCTTTCTTT. It yields the protein CASSFLDMNTEAFF.

The rearrangement links TRBV4-1 to TRBJ1-3, with D maybe TRBD1 (5 bases). CDR3 length: 16 residues. Per germline, CDR1 MGHRA and CDR2 YSYEKL. V was shortened by 2 bases and J by 0 bases, with 11 bases between the two germline ends. CDR3 region: CASSQMGGASGNTIYF. The CDR3 coding sequence is TGCGCCAGCAGCCAAATGGGGGGAGCCTCTGGAAACACCATATATTTT.

This clone was detected a few times. Compared with germline, one end of the junction differs, possibly owing to a read error. V usage is TRBV10-3 and J usage is TRBJ1-6; D is undetermined. The CDR3 loop spans 14 amino acids. The germline CDR1 and CDR2 sequences are ENHRY and SYGVKD. In nucleotides, the CDR3 is TGTGCCACCAGTGTCGGTCTTCATAATTCACCCCTCCACTTT. Amino acid sequence: CATSVGLHNSPLHF.

The chain recombines TRBV27 with TRBJ2-7, with a weak D call TRBD2 (5 bases). In germline, CDR1 is MNHEY, CDR2 SMNVEV (reference sequence). The CDR3 has 14 residues. The V gene lost 2 bases and the J gene lost 2 bases, with 10 bases spanning the gap. CDR3 DNA: TGTGCCAGCAGTTTAGGACTTCCCCCCTACGAGCAGTACTTC. Its protein product is CASSLGLPPYEQYF.

This chain uses TRBV11-2 with TRBJ2-3, with D possibly TRBD1 on 7 matching bases. Germline loops: CDR1 SGHAT, CDR2 FQNNGV. Trimming stripped 5 bases from V and 4 bases from J, with 13 bases between. This CDR3 is 14 amino acids long. Written as DNA, the CDR3 is TGTGCCAGCAGCGCGGGACAGCCGCCAGATACGCAGTATTTT. The encoded protein is CASSAGQPPDTQYF. Full variable domain (outside the CDR3, taken from reference TRBV11-2 and TRBJ2-3): EAGVAQSPRYKIIEKRQSVAFWCNPISGHATLYWYQQILGQGPKLLIQFQNNGVVDDSQLPKDRFSAERLKGVDSTLKIQPAKLEDSAVYLCASSAGQPPDTQYFGPGTRLTVL.

The genes are TRBV5-1 and TRBJ2-1; D unclear. CDR1 SGHRS and CDR2 YFSETQ come from the germline V gene. This CDR3 region has 12 residues. The ends were cut back, 2 bases at V and 5 bases at J, with 5 bases in the middle. The CDR3: CASSLIDNEQFF. Here the CDR3 DNA reads TGCGCCAGCAGCTTAATAGACAATGAGCAGTTCTTC.

The genes are TRBV7-9 and TRBJ2-5; 8 bases match TRBD2. The CDR3 consists of 19 residues. From germline, CDR1 is SEHNR and CDR2 FQNEAQ (reference sequence). V was pared by 1 base and J by 3 bases, with 16 bases of the junction left unmatched. The CDR3 loop reads CASSLDEMEAGVFEETQYF. CDR3 DNA: TGTGCCAGCAGCTTAGATGAAATGGAAGCGGGAGTGTTCGAAGAGACCCAGTACTTC.

The chain links TRBV21-1 to TRBJ1-1. TRBV21-1 corresponds to a pseudogene. The CDR3 length is 14 residues. The DNA for the CDR3 is TGTGCCAGCAGCAAAGTCGCGAGACGGGGTGAAGCTTTCTTT. Protein sequence: CASSKVARRGEAFF.

The CDR3 is CASSQRDRVYGANVLTF. CDR3 coding DNA: TGTGCCAGCAGCCAACGGGACAGGGTTTACGGGGCCAACGTCCTGACTTTC. The chain combines TRBV7-2 with TRBJ2-6, with 9 bases that match TRBD1. Germline V gene data show CDR1 as SGHTA and CDR2 as FQGNSA. V dropped 5 bases and J dropped 4; count of bases not matched to a gene: 9. The CDR3 extends over 17 amino acids. Drawing the rest from reference TRBV7-2 and TRBJ2-6, the complete variable domain is GAGVSQSPSNKVTEKGKDVELRCDPISGHTALYWYRQSLGQGLEFLIYFQGNSAPDKSGLPSDRFSAERTGGSVSTLTIQRTQQEDSAVYLCASSQRDRVYGANVLTFGAGSRLTVL.

The CDR3 DNA reads TGTGCCAGCGATAGAGCCGCGAACACCGGGGAGCTGTTTTTT. Translated: CASDRAANTGELFF. This chain joins TRBV6-6 and TRBJ2-2; D is unresolved. The germline V and J ends were trimmed by 8 bases and 0 bases, with 10 bases remaining between them. The CDR3 extends over 14 amino acids. Looked up from germline, CDR1 is MNHNY and CDR2 is SVGAGI (reference sequence).

The chain employs TRBV28 and TRBJ2-1; 7 nucleotides align to TRBD1. The CDR3 length is 13 residues. Germline-derived CDR1 and CDR2 are MDHEN and SYDVKM. V shed 10 bases, J shed 4 bases, and the junction held 7 bases outside the gene matches. CDR3 DNA sequence: TGTGCCACCGAAGACAGGGCATACAATGAGCAGTTCTTC. Its translation: CATEDRAYNEQFF.

This clone was counted once. One end of the junction is discordant with germline, which a read error may explain. The gene calls are TRBV7-7 and TRBJ2-2, with D possibly TRBD2 on 6 matching bases. The CDR3 consists of 14 residues. Germline V CDR1 and CDR2: SSHAT, FNYEAQ (reference sequence). The CDR3 region is CASSLRASAGELFF. DNA for the CDR3: TGTGCTAGCAGCCTTAGGGCTAGCGCCGGGGAGCTGTTTTTT.

For this clone: Mismatch with germline at one junction end may stem from a read error. The chain carries TRBV15 and TRBJ2-1; 8 bases are shared with TRBD2. CDR1 and CDR2 from the germline V gene are LNHNV and YYDKDF (reference sequence). The CDR3 is 15 residues long. Here the CDR3 DNA reads TGTGCCACCAGCAGGCGGGCAGCGGGAGACAATGAGCAGCTCTTC. Its protein is CATSRRAAGDNEQLF.

This rearrangement joins TRBV4-1 to TRBJ2-5; TRBD2 might be the D (5 bases). Near its end, the DNA agrees better with TRBJ2-7, so the J call may be wrong. The CDR3 is 17 residues long. The germline gives CDR1 MGHRA, CDR2 YSYEKL. The CDR3 region has the DNA TGCGCCAGCAGCCAAGACGAGGGTACGGTGAGCTCCTACGAGCAGTACTTC. It specifies CASSQDEGTVSSYEQYF.

V is TRBV6-5 and J is TRBJ1-5; D is ambiguous. The CDR3 is 13 residues long. Germline V lookup: CDR1 MNHEY, CDR2 SVGAGI. V lost 3 bases and J 0 bases, leaving 3 bases between the germline ends. The CDR3 reads CASSYRSNQPQHF. The CDR3 region has the DNA TGTGCCAGCAGTTATCGTAGCAATCAGCCCCAGCATTTT.